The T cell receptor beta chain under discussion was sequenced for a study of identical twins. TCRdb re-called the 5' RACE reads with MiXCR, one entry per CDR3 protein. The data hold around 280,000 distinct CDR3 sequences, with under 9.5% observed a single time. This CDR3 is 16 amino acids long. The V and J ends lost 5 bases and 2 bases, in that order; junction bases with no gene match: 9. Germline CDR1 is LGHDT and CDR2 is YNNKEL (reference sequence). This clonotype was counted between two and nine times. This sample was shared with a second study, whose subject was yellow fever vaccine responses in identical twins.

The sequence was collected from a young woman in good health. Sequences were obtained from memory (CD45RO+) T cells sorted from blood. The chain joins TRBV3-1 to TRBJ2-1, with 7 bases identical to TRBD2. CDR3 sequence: CASSSYSRGTYNEQFF. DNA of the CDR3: TGTGCCAGCAGCTCCTACTCGCGGGGGACCTACAATGAGCAGTTCTTC.